Below are 24 T cell receptor beta chains sequenced from a single sample in a study of cytomegalovirus exposure and HLA in healthy donors. The study ran its PCR with 60 Vbeta and 13 Jbeta primers. The data were produced by immunoSEQ multiplex PCR, yet TCRdb's version contains in-frame clones alone and is incomplete. The sample holds about 120,000 clones; roughly 80% are singletons and the top ten take approximately 4%. The sample comprised PBMCs. All receptors derive from a man between 18 and 35 years old in good health and CMV-seropositive.

The chain uses TRBV15 and TRBJ1-3; a weak D match, TRBD1 (6 bases). Germline V gene data show CDR1 as LNHNV and CDR2 as YYDKDF (reference sequence). CDR3 length: 17 amino acids. V dropped 2 bases and J dropped 4 bases, with 18 bases sitting between them. This CDR3 is CATSRFGLGQGGNTIYF. CDR3 coding DNA: TGTGCCACCAGCAGATTTGGGTTGGGGCAGGGGGGAAACACCATATATTTT. Combining the CDR3 with reference TRBV15 and TRBJ1-3 gives the whole variable domain DAMVIQNPRYQVTQFGKPVTLSCSQTLNHNVMYWYQQKSSQAPKLLFHYYDKDFNNEADTPDNFQSRRPNTSFCFLDIRSPGLGDTAMYLCATSRFGLGQGGNTIYFGEGSWLTVV.

The V call is TRBV11-2, the J call TRBJ1-3; the D is unclear. V was cut by 1 base and J by 4 bases, with 8 bases left in between. CDR3 length: 14 residues. From germline, CDR1 is SGHAT and CDR2 FQNNGV. DNA for the CDR3: TGTGCCAGCAGCTTAGGTTCTATCGGAAACACCATATATTTT. Protein: CASSLGSIGNTIYF.

V usage is TRBV7-2 and J usage is TRBJ1-4; the D gene is possibly TRBD1 (5 bases). Trimming shortened V by 5 bases and J by 6 bases, and 16 bases separated the two germline ends. This CDR3 has 15 residues. The germline V gene has CDR1 SGHTA and CDR2 FQGNSA. CDR3 protein: CASSPLGPGDEKLFF. In DNA form, the CDR3 reads TGTGCCAGCAGCCCGCTGGGTCCGGGGGATGAAAAACTGTTTTTT.

The chain recombines TRBV5-6 with TRBJ1-1; 8 positions match TRBD1. The CDR3 is made up of 13 amino acids. The junction had 5 bases not matched to a gene; V was cut back by 5 bases and J by 5 bases. Germline V gene sequence: CDR1 SGHDT, CDR2 YYEEEE. The CDR3 sequence is CASSPDRATEAFF. DNA for the CDR3: TGTGCCAGCAGTCCGGACAGGGCTACTGAAGCTTTCTTT.

The chain employs TRBV7-9 and TRBJ1-6; the D is unclear. CDR3 length equals 13 residues. The germline CDR1 and CDR2 sequences are SEHNR and FQNEAQ (reference sequence). The V gene lost 5 bases and the J gene lost 7 bases, with 9 bases spanning the gap. The CDR3 region is CASSPRSNSPLHF. CDR3 coding DNA: TGTGCCAGCAGCCCACGGTCAAATTCACCCCTCCACTTT. Variable domain in full (rest from reference TRBV7-9 and TRBJ1-6): DTGVSQNPRHKITKRGQNVTFRCDPISEHNRLYWYRQTLGQGPEFLTYFQNEAQLEKSRLLSDRFSAERPKGSFSTLEIQRTEQGDSAMYLCASSPRSNSPLHFGNGTRLTVT.

The genes are TRBV6-6 and TRBJ1-2, with 7 bases fitting TRBD1. CDR1 is MNHNY and CDR2 is SVGAGI in the germline V gene (reference sequence). V dropped 0 bases and J dropped 8; count of bases not matched to a gene: 6. CDR3 length: 14 residues. The CDR3 bases are TGTGCCAGCAGTTACTCTTTGGACAGGAGAGGCTACACCTTC. The encoded protein is CASSYSLDRRGYTF.

The chain has TRBV4-1 and TRBJ1-2, with 8 bases identical to TRBD1. The length of the CDR3 is 16 residues. CDR1 MGHRA and CDR2 YSYEKL come from the germline V gene. The J segment lost 4 bases and the V segment lost 0 bases, leaving 7 bases of the junction unmatched. DNA of the CDR3: TGCGCCAGCAGCCAAGATCTAGGGACAGGATCCTATGGCTACACCTTC. This translates into CASSQDLGTGSYGYTF.

The chain joins TRBV10-2 to TRBJ2-1; TRBD1 aligns across 8 bases. This CDR3 has 15 residues. Germline V gene sequence: CDR1 WSHSY, CDR2 SAAADI. J was trimmed by 9 bases and V by 5 bases; bases with no gene match: 12. DNA for the CDR3: TGCGCCAGCAGTCCCCTCGCCAGGGGGCTGGGTGAGCAGTTCTTC. Its protein product is CASSPLARGLGEQFF.

This clone came up once. The chain recombines TRBV19 with TRBJ1-2; 7 nucleotides agree with TRBD1. V dropped 1 base and J dropped 5; count of bases not matched to a gene: 4. Germline-derived CDR1 and CDR2 are LNHDA and SQIVND (reference sequence). CDR3 length: 14 residues. CDR3 region: CASSIGTGDYGYTF. In nucleotides, the CDR3 is TGTGCCAGTAGTATAGGGACAGGCGATTATGGCTACACCTTC. The whole variable domain, remainder taken from reference TRBV19 and TRBJ1-2, is DGGITQSPKYLFRKEGQNVTLSCEQNLNHDAMYWYRQDPGQGLRLIYYSQIVNDFQKGDIAEGYSVSREKKESFPLTVTSAQKNPTAFYLCASSIGTGDYGYTFGSGTRLTVV.

V is TRBV18 and J is TRBJ1-5; no definite D call. Between the trimmed V and J ends, which lost 2 bases and 1 base, there was a span of 6 bases. The CDR3 is 14 residues long. Per germline, CDR1 KGHSH and CDR2 LQKENI. This chain's CDR3 is CASSPSESNQPQHF. The CDR3 DNA follows: TGTGCCAGCTCACCATCTGAGAGCAATCAGCCCCAGCATTTT.

This sequence joins TRBV6-1 and TRBJ2-7, with 9 bases fitting TRBD1. CDR3 length: 15 residues. Germline V lookup: CDR1 MNHNS, CDR2 SASEGT. The J segment lost 3 bases and the V segment lost 6 bases, leaving 9 bases of the junction unmatched. In DNA form, the CDR3 reads TGTGCCAGCAGGGAGACCGGGACAGGGTACTACGAGCAGTACTTC. Its protein is CASRETGTGYYEQYF.

This chain joins TRBV19 and TRBJ1-1, with D possibly being TRBD1 (5 bases). The germline CDR1 and CDR2 sequences are LNHDA and SQIVND (reference sequence). Trimming took off 3 bases at V and 5 bases at J, with 16 bases between the two ends. The CDR3 spans 15 residues. The CDR3 coding sequence is TGTGCCAGTAGTATTTCGGACATTGCAAAAACTGAAGCTTTCTTT. It specifies CASSISDIAKTEAFF.

The J gene is TRBJ1-2, the V gene TRBV14; the D gene is possibly TRBD1 (5 bases). The CDR3 has 13 residues. CDR1 and CDR2 (germline): SGHDN, FVKESK. The V gene lost 3 bases and the J gene lost 4 bases, with 9 bases spanning the gap. For the CDR3, the DNA is TGTGCCAGCAGCCAGACCGGGGGCTATGGCTACACCTTC. Its translation: CASSQTGGYGYTF.

The V and J genes are TRBV27 and TRBJ1-1, with TRBD1 identical over 8 bases. The CDR3 runs 13 residues. CDR1 is MNHEY and CDR2 is SMNVEV in the germline V gene (reference sequence). V lost 2 bases to trimming and J lost 8 bases; unmatched junction nucleotides: 4. DNA of the CDR3: TGTGCCAGCAGTTTACACAGGGGGTACGAAGCTTTCTTT. This sequence encodes CASSLHRGYEAFF.

The V gene is TRBV10-3, the J gene TRBJ2-3; D perhaps matches TRBD1 (6 bases). From germline, CDR1 is ENHRY and CDR2 SYGVKD. CDR3 length: 13 amino acids. Trimming cost V 6 bases and J 4 bases, with 11 bases left between them. CDR3: CAISPGVSDTQYF. In nucleotides, the CDR3 is TGTGCCATCAGCCCAGGGGTGTCAGATACGCAGTATTTT.

V usage is TRBV4-1 and J usage is TRBJ2-1; no clear D. The V and J ends lost 0 bases and 3 bases respectively, with 9 bases between them. This CDR3 region has 15 residues. The germline V gene has CDR1 MGHRA and CDR2 YSYEKL. The CDR3, as DNA: TGCGCCAGCAGCCAAGATTCCTATATCTACAATGAGCAGTTCTTC. Translating gives CASSQDSYIYNEQFF.

Remarks on this clone: An end of the junction does not agree with germline; a read error may underlie this. This rearrangement joins TRBV6-5 to TRBJ2-3; no definite D call. The V gene's germline CDR1 is MNHEY and CDR2 SVGAGI. The CDR3 loop spans 13 amino acids. The CDR3: CASSLGLTDTRYF. In DNA, the CDR3 is TGTGCCAGCAGTTTGGGTCTCACAGATACGCGGTATTTT.

The J gene is TRBJ1-3, the V gene TRBV7-2; D possibly corresponds to TRBD1 (6 bases). Trimming shortened V by 3 bases and J by 4 bases, and 13 bases separated the two germline ends. Germline-derived CDR1 and CDR2 are SGHTA and FQGNSA. The CDR3 consists of 15 residues. The CDR3 DNA is TGTGCCAGCAGCTTGAGCCTCGGACAGGGAAACACCATATATTTT. It yields the protein CASSLSLGQGNTIYF.

V gene TRBV18 combines with J gene TRBJ1-4; 11 nucleotides line up with TRBD1. Germline CDR1 reads KGHSH; CDR2 reads LQKENI. The CDR3 is 15 residues long. The J segment lost 8 bases and the V segment lost 5 bases, leaving 7 bases of the junction unmatched. This CDR3 is CASSLQDRGPEKLFF. The CDR3 DNA follows: TGTGCCAGCTCATTACAGGACAGGGGGCCAGAAAAACTGTTTTTT.

This chain links TRBV7-8 with TRBJ1-6; D unclear. Germline loops: CDR1 SGHVS, CDR2 FQNEAQ. This CDR3 is 16 amino acids long. The V gene lost 1 base and the J gene lost 7 bases, with 14 bases spanning the gap. The DNA for the CDR3 is TGTGCCAGCAGCTTAGGGCGGGGATCGGGAAATTCACCCCTCCACTTT. It specifies CASSLGRGSGNSPLHF.

This clone was recorded once. The rearrangement uses TRBV30 and TRBJ1-6, with 9 positions matching TRBD1. Germline lookup yields CDR1 GTSNPN and CDR2 SVGIG (reference sequence). J lost 7 bases, V lost 4 bases, and 11 bases had no gene match. This CDR3 is built from 16 residues. The CDR3 loop reads CAWTPRDRVRNSPLHF. The CDR3 DNA reads as TGTGCCTGGACACCCCGGGACAGGGTGAGGAATTCACCCCTCCACTTT.

This chain links TRBV19 with TRBJ2-3; 10 bases fit TRBD2. Germline trimming cut 5 bases from V and 0 bases from J; bases unmatched to any gene: 8. Germline CDR1 reads LNHDA; CDR2 reads SQIVND (reference sequence). This CDR3 has 17 residues. The CDR3 nucleotides are TGTGCCAGTAGTTTACTAGCGGGGACTACTAGCACAGATACGCAGTATTTT. Translation: CASSLLAGTTSTDTQYF.

The V call is TRBV5-5, the J call TRBJ2-5; 7 bases fit TRBD1. The ends lost 5 bases at V and 5 bases at J; junction bases unmatched: 9. Germline CDR1 SGHKS, CDR2 YYEKEE (reference sequence). The CDR3 is made up of 14 amino acids. CDR3 sequence: CASRLGQPFETQYF. The CDR3 coding sequence is TGTGCCAGCAGACTGGGACAGCCGTTCGAGACCCAGTACTTC.

This chain links TRBV4-3 with TRBJ1-1; D call uncertain. The germline V gene encodes CDR1 LGHNA and CDR2 YSLEER. The V end was cut by 1 base, the J end by 7 bases, with 7 bases between. CDR3 length: 12 amino acids. CDR3 sequence (DNA): TGCGCCAGCAGCCAAGGCGGAGATGAAGCTTTCTTT. Protein product: CASSQGGDEAFF.